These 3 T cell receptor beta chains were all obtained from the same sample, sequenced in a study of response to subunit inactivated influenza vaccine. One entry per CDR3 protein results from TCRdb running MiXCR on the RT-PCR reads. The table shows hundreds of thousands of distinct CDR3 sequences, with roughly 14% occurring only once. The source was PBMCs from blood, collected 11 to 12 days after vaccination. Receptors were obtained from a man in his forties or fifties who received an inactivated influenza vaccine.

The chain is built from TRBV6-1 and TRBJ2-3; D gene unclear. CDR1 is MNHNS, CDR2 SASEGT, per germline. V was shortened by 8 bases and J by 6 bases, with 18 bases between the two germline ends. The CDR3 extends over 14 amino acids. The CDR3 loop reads CASRARIFPDTQYF. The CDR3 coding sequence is TGTGCCAGCCGAGCGCGGATATTCCCCGATACGCAGTATTTT.

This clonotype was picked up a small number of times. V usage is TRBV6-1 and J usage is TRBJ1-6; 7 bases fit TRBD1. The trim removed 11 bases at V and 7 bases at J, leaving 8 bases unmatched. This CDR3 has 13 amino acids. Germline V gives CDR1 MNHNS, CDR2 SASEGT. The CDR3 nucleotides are TGTGCCGCCAGACAGGGATTCAATTCACCCCTCCACTTT. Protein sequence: CAARQGFNSPLHF.

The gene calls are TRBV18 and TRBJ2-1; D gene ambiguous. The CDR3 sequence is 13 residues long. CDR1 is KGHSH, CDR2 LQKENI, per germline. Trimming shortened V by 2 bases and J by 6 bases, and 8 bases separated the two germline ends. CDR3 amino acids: CASSPEAVNEQFF. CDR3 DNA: TGTGCCAGCTCACCAGAAGCCGTCAATGAGCAGTTCTTC.